Sequencing of this T cell receptor beta chain was carried out in a study of T cells in Graves' hyperthyroidism and ophthalmopathy. Study summary: Peripheral blood sampling occurred at initial diagnosis, before any treatment. The study's findings and limits: Ophthalmopathy was identified by the model a median approximately six months ahead of onset. Among thyroid clonotypes expanded above 0.001, most also appeared in blood.

V shed 5 bases and J shed 1 base, with 8 bases lying between them. The germline gives CDR1 MDHEN, CDR2 SYDVKM. The CDR3 is 13 residues long. TCR beta CDR3 region amplification was performed from RNA transcripts. The HTBI primer set served for first-round RT-PCR of the TCR CDR3. TCRdb re-called the multiplex PCR reads with MiXCR, one entry per CDR3 protein. Among about 740,000 distinct CDR3 sequences, about 14% were seen once, and the ten largest hold 10% to 13%. No progression to ophthalmopathy during 18 months of follow-up defined stable disease. This clonotype was seen at least ten times. Its antigen is unidentified.

The chain uses TRBV28 and TRBJ1-1; D uncertain. This clonotype was sampled from a woman under 30 with Graves' hyperthyroidism. The sequencing sample was made of blood. The CDR3 protein is CASSRAANTEAFF. The CDR3 DNA reads as TGTGCCAGCAGTCGGGCGGCGAACACTGAAGCTTTCTTT.